The clone carrying this TCR beta chain was counted only a few times. Its cognate antigen is unknown. The authors prepared the TCRbeta library with unique molecular identifiers. TCRdb re-derived calls from the PCR reads in MiXCR, one entry per CDR3 protein. The sample yields some 440,000 distinct CDR3 sequences, around 15% seen once. Germline V gene lookup returns CDR1 MNHEY and CDR2 SMNVEV (reference sequence). Trimming pared 3 bases from V and 1 base from J, leaving 9 bases between. This CDR3 has 15 residues. The sample belongs to a study of T-cell reconstitution after alpha-beta-depleted transplantation in children. Regarding the study as a whole: T-cell counts and diversity were attributed mostly to newly produced T cells one year after transplant. High day-60 TCRbeta diversity in some patients came from surviving recipient T cells and thymic progenitors. Reported findings indicate that, about two months after transplant, alpha-beta T cells came from several hundred expanded clones, which were derived from non-depleted graft cells.

V is TRBV27 and J is TRBJ2-2; perhaps TRBD1 as D (5 bases). The specimen comprised PBMCs, mostly from graft donor cells, sampled 360 days after TCRalphabeta/CD19-depleted stem cell transplant. This TCR derives from a boy under three years old who had a stem cell transplant for Wiskott-Aldrich syndrome, so the T cells may come from the graft donor. CDR3: CASSLGRLNTGELFF. DNA of the CDR3: TGTGCCAGCAGTTTGGGGCGGCTGAACACCGGGGAGCTGTTTTTT.